The next 19 T cell receptor beta chains were all read from a single sample in a study of cytomegalovirus exposure and HLA in healthy donors. The PCR made use of 60 Vbeta and 13 Jbeta primers. The method was immunoSEQ multiplex PCR; TCRdb's version includes in-frame clones alone and lacks a portion of them. Among some 130,000 clones listed, about four fifths were seen once. Sequencing was performed on PBMCs. These receptors were collected from a male donor in good health and CMV-seronegative.

In this sample, this clone turned up once. The chain carries TRBV7-9 and TRBJ2-3; 10 bases match TRBD2. The CDR3 loop spans 15 amino acids. V shed 5 bases and J 6 bases; nucleotides not matched to a gene: 8. Germline V gene lookup returns CDR1 SEHNR and CDR2 FQNEAQ (reference sequence). CDR3 loop: CASSLSAGGLDTQYF. DNA for the CDR3: TGTGCCAGCAGCCTCTCAGCGGGGGGGTTGGATACGCAGTATTTT.

The chain recombines TRBV5-8 with TRBJ1-1; TRBD1 might be the D (6 bases). The ends were cut back, 4 bases at V and 0 bases at J, with 10 bases in the middle. The CDR3 length is 14 residues. Germline CDR1 reads SGHTS; CDR2 reads YDEGEE. In DNA, the CDR3 is TGTGCCAGCAGCCCAGGGGATATGAACACTGAAGCTTTCTTT. The encoded protein is CASSPGDMNTEAFF.

The genes are TRBV6-6 and TRBJ2-5, with D perhaps matching TRBD2 (5 bases). The CDR3 is 14 residues long. Trimming left V 4 bases short and J 1 base short, with 10 bases between. Looked up from germline, CDR1 is MNHNY and CDR2 is SVGAGI (reference sequence). The CDR3 loop reads CASSSPGTQETQYF. The CDR3 nucleotides are TGTGCCAGCAGTTCCCCGGGAACCCAAGAGACCCAGTACTTC.

The chain links TRBV12-5 to TRBJ2-2; no clear D. CDR3 length: 16 residues. V lost 6 bases to trimming and J lost 3 bases, with 17 bases between them. In germline, CDR1 is LGHNT, CDR2 FRNRAP. The CDR3 nucleotides read TGTGCTAGTGGACTAAATCCCAATCCATACACCGGGGAGCTGTTTTTT. Translating it yields CASGLNPNPYTGELFF. Full variable domain (missing parts from reference TRBV12-5 and TRBJ2-2): DARVTQTPRHKVTEMGQEVTMRCQPILGHNTVFWYRQTMMQGLELLAYFRNRAPLDDSGMPKDRFSAEMPDATLATLKIQPSEPRDSAVYFCASGLNPNPYTGELFFGEGSRLTVL.

The chain is built from TRBV19 and TRBJ1-4, with 9 bases aligning to TRBD1. CDR3 length: 17 residues. The J segment lost 8 bases and the V segment lost 1 base, leaving 11 bases of the junction unmatched. The germline gives CDR1 LNHDA, CDR2 SQIVND (reference sequence). The CDR3 bases are TGTGCCAGTAGTATAGGGCACACGGGACAGGGCTGGGAAAAACTGTTTTTT. Protein sequence: CASSIGHTGQGWEKLFF.

The chain employs TRBV5-6 and TRBJ1-2; TRBD1 matches 9 bases. Germline V lookup: CDR1 SGHDT, CDR2 YYEEEE. V lost 0 bases to trimming and J lost 3 bases; unmatched junction nucleotides: 3. The CDR3 has 15 residues. The CDR3 loop is CASSLGGTGYYGYTF. The CDR3 DNA reads TGTGCCAGCAGCTTGGGGGGGACAGGGTACTATGGCTACACCTTC.

Here the CDR3 DNA reads TGTGCCTGGAACGGGGAGGGGAACGAGCAGTACTTC. Its protein is CAWNGEGNEQYF. The V gene is TRBV30, the J gene TRBJ2-7; TRBD2 aligns across 7 bases. V shed 4 bases, J shed 5 bases, and the junction held 5 bases outside the gene matches. CDR1 is GTSNPN and CDR2 is SVGIG in the germline V gene (reference sequence). The CDR3 runs to 12 residues.

The chain has TRBV19 and TRBJ2-4; 13 bases fit TRBD2. J lost 0 bases, V lost 4 bases, and 9 bases had no gene match. The CDR3 covers 19 residues. The germline gives CDR1 LNHDA, CDR2 SQIVND (reference sequence). CDR3 protein: CASSTRLAGGPIAKNIQYF. The DNA of the CDR3 is TGTGCCAGTAGTACCCGACTAGCGGGGGGCCCCATAGCCAAAAACATTCAGTACTTC.

The chain has TRBV2 and TRBJ1-2; 8 nucleotides match TRBD1. Trimming took 2 bases from V and 5 from J; bases not matched to a gene: 7. The length of the CDR3 is 15 residues. Germline V CDR1 and CDR2: SNHLY, FYNNEI. The CDR3 loop reads CASSEIDRGGYGYTF. DNA for the CDR3: TGTGCCAGCAGTGAAATCGACAGGGGAGGGTATGGCTACACCTTC.

This clone was seen a few times. The chain links TRBV9 to TRBJ1-1; D is possibly TRBD1 (6 bases). V was trimmed by 2 bases and J by 3 bases, leaving 11 bases between them. The CDR3 loop spans 14 amino acids. Germline CDR1 and CDR2: SGDLS and YYNGEE. The CDR3 coding sequence is TGTGCCAGCAGCGTGAATTCAGGGGACACTGAAGCTTTCTTT. This encodes CASSVNSGDTEAFF.

The gene calls are TRBV2 and TRBJ1-6, with D possibly TRBD1 on 6 matching bases. From germline, CDR1 is SNHLY and CDR2 FYNNEI. The CDR3 covers 13 residues. Trimming left V 5 bases short and J 11 bases short, with 13 bases between. The CDR3 protein is CASSSGGEAPLHF. CDR3 nucleotides: TGTGCCAGCAGTTCGGGGGGCGAAGCACCCCTCCACTTT.

V and J are TRBV9 and TRBJ2-3, with D unresolved. Trimming took 3 bases from V and 4 from J, leaving 12 bases between them. Germline-derived CDR1 and CDR2 are SGDLS and YYNGEE. The CDR3 loop spans 14 amino acids. In DNA form, the CDR3 reads TGTGCCAGCAGCGAGAGGTCAGTTGCAGATACGCAGTATTTT. Encoded protein: CASSERSVADTQYF. Filled out from reference TRBV9 and TRBJ2-3, the complete variable domain reads DSGVTQTPKHLITATGQRVTLRCSPRSGDLSVYWYQQSLDQGLQFLIQYYNGEERAKGNILERFSAQQFPDLHSELNLSSLELGDSALYFCASSERSVADTQYFGPGTRLTVL.

This rearrangement joins TRBV4-3 to TRBJ2-5, with 11 bases that match TRBD1. Germline V gene lookup returns CDR1 LGHNA and CDR2 YSLEER. The junction had 9 bases not matched to a gene; V was cut back by 4 bases and J by 5 bases. This CDR3 contains 16 residues. CDR3 protein: CASSRHPGTGGETQYF. The CDR3 nucleotides read TGCGCCAGCAGCCGACACCCCGGGACAGGGGGTGAGACCCAGTACTTC.

This clone was observed a handful of times. The CDR3 region is CASSYGVGGFPEAFF. CDR3 sequence (DNA): TGTGCCAGCAGTTACGGGGTCGGGGGGTTTCCTGAAGCTTTCTTT. The chain links TRBV6-6 to TRBJ1-1; a weak D match, TRBD1 (5 bases). Germline-derived CDR1 and CDR2 are MNHNY and SVGAGI (reference sequence). This CDR3 is built from 15 residues. Trimming stripped 2 bases from V and 6 bases from J, with 16 bases between.

This clone was seen once. The gene calls are TRBV5-1 and TRBJ2-5; D is unresolved. The DNA matches TRBJ2-7 better at its end, which makes the J call doubtful. This CDR3 region has 15 residues. Germline assignment: CDR1 SGHRS and CDR2 YFSETQ. CDR3 DNA sequence: TGCGCCAGCAGCTTGGAACAGAGCATGGCCTACGAGCAGTACTTC. It translates to CASSLEQSMAYEQYF.

A few counts support this clone. The rearrangement joins TRBV6-5 to TRBJ1-5; the match to TRBD1 covers 11 bases. The germline V gene encodes CDR1 MNHEY and CDR2 SVGAGI. The CDR3 loop spans 15 amino acids. The trim removed 6 bases at V and 2 bases at J, leaving 3 bases unmatched. DNA of the CDR3: TGTGCCAGCAGATGGACAGGGGGCGGCAATCAGCCCCAGCATTTT. Protein: CASRWTGGGNQPQHF.

There are a few counts of this clone. The chain joins TRBV7-9 to TRBJ2-2, with TRBD1 identical over 7 bases. J gave up 5 bases and V 4 bases, and 7 bases lay outside the gene matches. Germline V lookup: CDR1 SEHNR, CDR2 FQNEAQ (reference sequence). The CDR3 is 15 amino acids. CDR3 region: CASSSRGQETGELFF. CDR3 DNA: TGTGCCAGCAGCTCGAGGGGGCAAGAGACCGGGGAGCTGTTTTTT. Using reference TRBV7-9 and TRBJ2-2 for the parts outside the CDR3, the full variable domain is DTGVSQNPRHKITKRGQNVTFRCDPISEHNRLYWYRQTLGQGPEFLTYFQNEAQLEKSRLLSDRFSAERPKGSFSTLEIQRTEQGDSAMYLCASSSRGQETGELFFGEGSRLTVL.

A single count supports this clone. The rearrangement links TRBV9 to TRBJ2-7; 15 bases match TRBD2. J gave up 5 bases and V 3 bases, and 6 bases lay outside the gene matches. The CDR3 runs to 16 residues. Germline lookup yields CDR1 SGDLS and CDR2 YYNGEE. CDR3 loop: CASSGGLAGGRDEQYF. CDR3 DNA sequence: TGTGCCAGCAGCGGAGGACTAGCGGGGGGGCGCGACGAGCAGTACTTC.

This sequence joins TRBV9 and TRBJ2-5; D possibly corresponds to TRBD1 (5 bases). The CDR3 consists of 13 residues. Trimming took 0 bases from V and 5 from J, leaving 8 bases between them. The germline V gene encodes CDR1 SGDLS and CDR2 YYNGEE. The CDR3 reads CASSVAGKETQYF. CDR3 nucleotide sequence: TGTGCCAGCAGCGTAGCAGGGAAGGAGACCCAGTACTTC.